This T cell receptor (delta chain) was captured in a study of Vδ1+ human thymocytes. The germline V gene has CDR1 GEAIGNYY and CDR2 EKD. The CDR3 is 17 residues long. V shed 3 bases and J 4 bases; nucleotides not matched to a gene: 14. Comment on this clone: Its antigen is undetermined.

The template was reverse-transcribed extracted RNA. Multiplex PCR used pooled V-gene forward primers and a constant-region reverse primer to amplify CDR3s. TCRdb reprocessed the multiplex PCR reads through CATT. The sample has roughly 55,000 delta-chain clones, roughly 15% seen once. Study-wide findings and caveats: Highly polyclonal TRG and TRD repertoires with Gaussian CDR3 length distributions appeared in thymus. Thymic delta-chain repertoires held approximately 20% Vdelta2 sequences and few Vdelta3, despite high sort purity. Unexpected Vdelta2 sequences could cause misinterpretation of bulk repertoire data.

Source material: Vdelta1+ gamma-delta thymocytes from the thymus. Stated subset: FACS-sorted CD3+ TCRalphabeta- TCRVdelta1+ TCRVdelta2- thymocytes. The sequence was obtained from a boy under two years old who had congenital heart surgery. The J gene is TRDJ1, the V gene TRDV2; 9 nucleotides match TRDD3. CDR3 sequence reads: CACDRAGLGDTNDKLIF. The CDR3 DNA follows: TGTGCCTGTGACCGGGCGGGACTGGGGGACACGAACGATAAACTCATCTTT.